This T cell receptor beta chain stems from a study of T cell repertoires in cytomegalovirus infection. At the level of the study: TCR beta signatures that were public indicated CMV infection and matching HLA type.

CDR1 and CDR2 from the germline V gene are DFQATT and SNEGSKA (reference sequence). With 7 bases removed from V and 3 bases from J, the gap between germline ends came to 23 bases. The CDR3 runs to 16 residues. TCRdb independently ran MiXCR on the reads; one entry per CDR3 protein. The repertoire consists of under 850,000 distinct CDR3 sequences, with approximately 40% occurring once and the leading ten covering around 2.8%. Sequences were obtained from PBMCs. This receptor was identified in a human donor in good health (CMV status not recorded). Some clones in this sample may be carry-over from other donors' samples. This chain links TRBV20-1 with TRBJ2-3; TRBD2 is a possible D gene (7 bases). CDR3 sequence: CSVTGFGGGGTDTQYF. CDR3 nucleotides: TGCAGTGTAACCGGGTTTGGGGGCGGGGGTACAGATACGCAGTATTTT.